The 22 T cell receptor beta chains listed next were all sequenced from one sample in a study of shared clonotypes between healthy human individuals. The data were produced by immunoSEQ multiplex PCR, yet TCRdb's version contains in-frame clones alone and is incomplete. The sample has about 1 million clones; about 74% are singletons. The sample comprised memory CD4+ T cells sorted from blood. Subset defined: CD45RA-negative fraction. The receptors come from a man between 18 and 29 years old in good health.

This chain uses TRBV7-6 with TRBJ2-3; D gene uncertain. CDR1 and CDR2 from the germline V gene are SGHVS and FNYEAQ. The CDR3 is 15 residues long. Trimming stripped 5 bases from V and 1 base from J, with 13 bases between. CDR3 in DNA: TGTGCCAGCAGCCCACTCCCCTGGGGCACAGATACGCAGTATTTT. Its translation is CASSPLPWGTDTQYF.

The V and J genes are TRBV5-1 and TRBJ2-2; 9 positions agree with TRBD1. The germline V gene encodes CDR1 SGHRS and CDR2 YFSETQ. The V and J ends lost 5 bases and 4 bases, in that order; junction bases with no gene match: 6. This CDR3 spans 15 amino acids. CDR3 DNA: TGCGCCAGCAGAAGCGGGACAGGGATCACCGGGGAGCTGTTTTTT. This sequence encodes CASRSGTGITGELFF.

The chain couples TRBV7-8 to TRBJ2-7; 8 bases agree with TRBD1. V lost 4 bases to trimming and J lost 5 bases; unmatched junction nucleotides: 10. CDR1 and CDR2 (germline): SGHVS, FQNEAQ. This CDR3 is 15 amino acids long. CDR3 sequence reads: CASSSGQGRLHEQYF. The CDR3 DNA reads TGTGCCAGCAGCTCTGGACAGGGCCGGCTACACGAGCAGTACTTC.

The chain recombines TRBV9 with TRBJ2-4, with D unclear. The V end lost 4 bases, the J end lost 7 bases, and 21 bases lay between the germline ends. CDR3 length: 16 amino acids. Per germline, CDR1 SGDLS and CDR2 YYNGEE. CDR3 loop: CASSPRLEEFGNIQYF. DNA of the CDR3: TGTGCCAGCAGCCCCCGCCTCGAGGAATTCGGGAACATTCAGTACTTC.

The chain combines TRBV19 with TRBJ1-4, with D possibly being TRBD1 (5 bases). This CDR3 spans 16 amino acids. The ends were cut back, 4 bases at V and 4 bases at J, with 16 bases in the middle. Germline CDR1 LNHDA, CDR2 SQIVND (reference sequence). As DNA, the CDR3 is TGTGCCAGTAGTAAACCGGGGGACCCCTATAATGAAAAACTGTTTTTT. It codes for CASSKPGDPYNEKLFF.

The sample holds a few counts of this clone. The chain combines TRBV6-1 with TRBJ1-6; 7 nucleotides match TRBD1. Germline assignment: CDR1 MNHNS and CDR2 SASEGT. V shed 4 bases and J 3 bases; nucleotides not matched to a gene: 9. This CDR3 contains 17 residues. The DNA of the CDR3 is TGTGCCAGCAGTGGTGTTGACAGGGTAATCTATAATTCACCCCTCCACTTT. This translates into CASSGVDRVIYNSPLHF.

About this clone itself: At the DNA level, this CDR3 is encoded by other sequences in the same sample as well. The chain joins TRBV9 to TRBJ2-5; the D call may be TRBD1 or TRBD2 (5 bases each). This CDR3 region has 16 residues. Trimming took 0 bases from V and 1 from J, leaving 13 bases between them. Per the germline V gene, CDR1 is SGDLS and CDR2 is YYNGEE. Here the CDR3 reads CASSVGGGKGQETQYF. CDR3 sequence (DNA): TGTGCCAGCAGCGTAGGTGGGGGTAAGGGCCAAGAGACCCAGTACTTC.

V gene TRBV11-2 combines with J gene TRBJ1-5; TRBD1 matches 10 bases. Germline lookup yields CDR1 SGHAT and CDR2 FQNNGV. The V gene end was trimmed by 5 bases and the J gene end by 7 bases; junction bases not matched to a gene: 5. The CDR3 runs 14 residues. Here the CDR3 reads CASSLDRGDQPQHF. CDR3 in DNA: TGTGCCAGCAGCCTGGACAGGGGGGACCAGCCCCAGCATTTT.

The chain combines TRBV7-9 with TRBJ2-2, with D possibly TRBD2 on 6 matching bases. Germline V gene sequence: CDR1 SEHNR, CDR2 FQNEAQ (reference sequence). V dropped 5 bases and J dropped 0 bases, with 16 bases sitting between them. CDR3 length: 17 residues. The CDR3 nucleotides are TGTGCCAGCAGCCCGTTGGCTAGCGCCTCGAACACCGGGGAGCTGTTTTTT. Protein sequence: CASSPLASASNTGELFF.

The chain employs TRBV29-1 and TRBJ2-7; D unclear. The V and J ends lost 4 bases and 2 bases respectively, with 12 bases between them. This CDR3 region has 13 residues. Germline loops: CDR1 SQVTM, CDR2 ANQGSEA. Here the CDR3 DNA reads TGCAGCGTTGCAGAATTCGGCACCTACGAGCAGTACTTC. It yields the protein CSVAEFGTYEQYF.

This clone appeared once. The chain has TRBV28 and TRBJ2-7, with D possibly being TRBD1 (6 bases). This CDR3 region has 12 residues. Trimming removed 6 bases from V and 13 bases from J, with 19 bases in between. Germline V gives CDR1 MDHEN, CDR2 SYDVKM. CDR3 residues: CASRGQTAYSYF. In nucleotides, the CDR3 is TGTGCCAGCAGAGGACAGACTGCATATAGTTACTTC.

The chain carries TRBV27 and TRBJ1-5; 9 nucleotides match TRBD1. Germline V gene data show CDR1 as MNHEY and CDR2 as SMNVEV (reference sequence). The CDR3 spans 15 residues. The J segment lost 9 bases and the V segment lost 0 bases, leaving 6 bases of the junction unmatched. CDR3 bases: TGTGCCAGCAGTTTATCGGGACAGGGAACCACGCCCCAGCATTTT. This sequence encodes CASSLSGQGTTPQHF.

This rearrangement joins TRBV30 to TRBJ1-6; 11 positions agree with TRBD1. The germline V gene encodes CDR1 GTSNPN and CDR2 SVGIG (reference sequence). The V segment lost 2 bases and the J segment 10 bases; nucleotides outside the gene matches: 4. The CDR3 runs to 14 residues. CDR3: CAWSSDRGHSPLHF. In DNA, the CDR3 is TGTGCCTGGAGTTCGGACAGGGGGCACTCACCCCTCCACTTT.

This chain joins TRBV5-1 and TRBJ1-2; D is unresolved. The CDR3 consists of 13 residues. Trimming took off 2 bases at V and 2 bases at J, with 7 bases between the two ends. Germline CDR1 reads SGHRS; CDR2 reads YFSETQ. The DNA for the CDR3 is TGCGCCAGCAGCTTTATGGAGAACTATGGCTACACCTTC. It codes for CASSFMENYGYTF.

V usage is TRBV11-3 and J usage is TRBJ2-2, with D possibly being TRBD1 or TRBD2 (5 bases each). Germline lookup yields CDR1 SGHNT and CDR2 YENEEA. The CDR3 has 14 amino acids. V lost 4 bases to trimming and J lost 4 bases, with 10 bases between them. Here the CDR3 reads CASSSIGATGELFF. CDR3 DNA: TGTGCCAGCAGCTCCATCGGGGCCACCGGGGAGCTGTTTTTT.

This clone was counted a few times. The J gene is TRBJ1-1, the V gene TRBV7-2; D ambiguous. The CDR3 sequence is 14 residues long. CDR1 and CDR2 from the germline V gene are SGHTA and FQGNSA. V lost 2 bases and J lost 1, with 8 bases in between. The DNA of the CDR3 is TGTGCCAGCAGCTTAAGGGATAAGAACACTGAAGCTTTCTTT. Protein sequence: CASSLRDKNTEAFF. Full variable domain (rest looked up from reference TRBV7-2 and TRBJ1-1): GAGVSQSPSNKVTEKGKDVELRCDPISGHTALYWYRQSLGQGLEFLIYFQGNSAPDKSGLPSDRFSAERTGGSVSTLTIQRTQQEDSAVYLCASSLRDKNTEAFFGQGTRLTVV.

In DNA, the CDR3 is TGTGCCAGCAGCCCGTTCTGGGACAGGTCCTACGAGCAGTACTTC. Translated: CASSPFWDRSYEQYF. V and J are TRBV7-6 and TRBJ2-7, with TRBD1 identical over 8 bases. Trimming took 5 bases from V and 1 from J; bases not matched to a gene: 7. The CDR3 is made up of 15 amino acids. Germline CDR1 and CDR2: SGHVS and FNYEAQ.

The chain couples TRBV6-1 to TRBJ2-1; 8 positions agree with TRBD2. CDR1 is MNHNS, CDR2 SASEGT, per germline. The V segment lost 2 bases and the J segment 2 bases; nucleotides outside the gene matches: 5. CDR3 length: 16 amino acids. In DNA, the CDR3 is TGTGCCAGCAGTGAATACGGCGGGGGGACCTACAATGAGCAGTTCTTC. It is translated as CASSEYGGGTYNEQFF.

This chain uses TRBV7-6 with TRBJ1-1; D perhaps matches TRBD1 (6 bases). Germline assignment: CDR1 SGHVS and CDR2 FNYEAQ. This CDR3 has 13 residues. Trimming took off 2 bases at V and 6 bases at J, with 10 bases between the two ends. The CDR3 sequence is CASSLQQGSEAFF. For the CDR3, the DNA is TGTGCCAGCAGCTTACAACAGGGCTCTGAAGCTTTCTTT.

About this clone: A much larger clone is a single base away; this may be a read error. CDR3 sequence reads: CASTHTGELFF. CDR3 bases: TGTGCCAGCACACACACCGGGGAGCTGTTTTTT. The chain joins TRBV6-1 to TRBJ2-2; no definite D call. The CDR3 loop spans 11 amino acids. From germline, CDR1 is MNHNS and CDR2 SASEGT. The V end was cut by 7 bases, the J end by 3 bases, with 3 bases between.

V usage is TRBV30 and J usage is TRBJ1-4, with TRBD1 as a possible D gene (5 bases). CDR3 length: 14 residues. Germline CDR1 is GTSNPN and CDR2 is SVGIG (reference sequence). V gave up 3 bases and J gave up 8 bases, with 16 bases separating them. CDR3 loop: CAWREVTRGEKLFF. The DNA of the CDR3 is TGTGCCTGGAGAGAGGTCACCCGGGGGGAAAAACTGTTTTTT.

This clone has only one observation. The chain is built from TRBV9 and TRBJ2-1, with 16 positions matching TRBD2. The CDR3 loop spans 20 amino acids. Germline CDR1 reads SGDLS; CDR2 reads YYNGEE. V was clipped by 0 bases and J by 2 bases; unmatched bases: 8. DNA of the CDR3: TGTGCCAGCAGCGTAGGAGACGGGACTAGCGGGAGGGTCGCCTACAATGAGCAGTTCTTC. Translating gives CASSVGDGTSGRVAYNEQFF.